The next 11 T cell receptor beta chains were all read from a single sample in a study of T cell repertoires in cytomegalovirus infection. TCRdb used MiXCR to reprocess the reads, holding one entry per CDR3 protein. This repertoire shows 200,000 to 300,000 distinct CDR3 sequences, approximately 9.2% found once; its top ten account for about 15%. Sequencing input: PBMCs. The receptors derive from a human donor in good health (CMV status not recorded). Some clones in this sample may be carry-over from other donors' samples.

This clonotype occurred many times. CDR3: CASNTAGGTGELFF. The CDR3 region has the DNA TGTGCCAGCAATACTGCCGGGGGGACCGGGGAGCTGTTTTTT. V is TRBV6-6 and J is TRBJ2-2; 7 bases fit TRBD2. Germline assignment: CDR1 MNHNY and CDR2 SVGAGI (reference sequence). There are 14 residues in the CDR3. Germline trimming cut 7 bases from V and 5 bases from J; bases unmatched to any gene: 7.

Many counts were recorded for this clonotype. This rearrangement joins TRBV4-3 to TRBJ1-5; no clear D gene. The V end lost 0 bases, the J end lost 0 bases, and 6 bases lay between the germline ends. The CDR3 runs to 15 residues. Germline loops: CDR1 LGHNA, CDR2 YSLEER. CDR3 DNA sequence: TGCGCCAGCAGCCAAGAGAACCGTAGCAATCAGCCCCAGCATTTT. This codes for CASSQENRSNQPQHF.

CDR3 loop: CSARDHAAGSNQPQHF. In DNA, the CDR3 is TGCAGTGCTAGAGACCACGCCGCGGGGAGTAATCAGCCCCAGCATTTT. This chain joins TRBV20-1 and TRBJ1-5; no definite D call. The germline V and J ends were trimmed by 0 bases and 4 bases, with 16 bases remaining between them. CDR1 is DFQATT and CDR2 is SNEGSKA in the germline V gene (reference sequence). The CDR3 contains 16 residues.

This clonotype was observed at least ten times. The CDR3 DNA reads TGTGCCATCAGAGGCCTAGCGGGGGGCAGCACAGATACGCAGTATTTT. Protein product: CAIRGLAGGSTDTQYF. The chain is built from TRBV28 and TRBJ2-3; TRBD2 aligns across 11 bases. Trimming removed 10 bases from V and 0 bases from J; junction bases left unmatched: 9. The CDR3 runs to 16 residues. Germline V CDR1 and CDR2: MDHEN, SYDVKM.

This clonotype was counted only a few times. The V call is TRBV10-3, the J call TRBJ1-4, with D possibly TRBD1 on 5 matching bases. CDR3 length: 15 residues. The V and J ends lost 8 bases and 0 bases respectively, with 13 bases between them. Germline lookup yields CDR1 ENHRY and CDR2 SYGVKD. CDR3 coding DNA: TGTGCCATCGCCCGGGACGGTGCAACTAATGAAAAACTGTTTTTT. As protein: CAIARDGATNEKLFF.

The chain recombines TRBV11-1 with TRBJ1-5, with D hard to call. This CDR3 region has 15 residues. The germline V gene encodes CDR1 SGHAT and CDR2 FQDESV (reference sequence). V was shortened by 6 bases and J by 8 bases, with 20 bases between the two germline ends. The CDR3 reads CASSLARGSVEPQHF. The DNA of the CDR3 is TGTGCCAGCAGTTTGGCACGGGGAAGTGTGGAGCCCCAGCATTTT.

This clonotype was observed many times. For the CDR3, the DNA is TGTGCCAGCAGCTTAGAACCGGGGCCGCGCGAGCAGTACTTC. Translated: CASSLEPGPREQYF. This rearrangement joins TRBV7-2 to TRBJ2-7; tentatively, D is TRBD1 or TRBD2 (5 bases each). The CDR3 extends over 14 amino acids. V was trimmed by 1 base and J by 6 bases, leaving 13 bases between them. Germline-derived CDR1 and CDR2 are SGHTA and FQGNSA.

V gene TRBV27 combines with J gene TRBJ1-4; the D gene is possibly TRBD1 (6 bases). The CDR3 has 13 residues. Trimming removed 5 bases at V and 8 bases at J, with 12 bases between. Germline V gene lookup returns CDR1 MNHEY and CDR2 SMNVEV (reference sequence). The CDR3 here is CASSVTGLEKLFF. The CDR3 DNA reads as TGTGCCAGCAGTGTAACAGGGTTGGAAAAACTGTTTTTT.

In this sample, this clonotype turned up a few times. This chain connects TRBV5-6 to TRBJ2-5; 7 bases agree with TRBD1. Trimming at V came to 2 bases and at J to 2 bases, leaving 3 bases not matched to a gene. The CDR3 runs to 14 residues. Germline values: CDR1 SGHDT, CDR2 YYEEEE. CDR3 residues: CASSFRQGQETQYF. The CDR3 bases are TGTGCCAGCAGCTTCCGACAGGGACAAGAGACCCAGTACTTC.

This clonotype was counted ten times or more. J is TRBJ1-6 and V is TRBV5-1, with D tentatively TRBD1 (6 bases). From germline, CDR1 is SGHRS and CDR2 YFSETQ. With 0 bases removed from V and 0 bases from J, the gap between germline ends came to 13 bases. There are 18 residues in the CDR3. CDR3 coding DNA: TGCGCCAGCAGCTTGGCCGGGGGGGCGAGCTCCTATAATTCACCCCTCCACTTT. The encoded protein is CASSLAGGASSYNSPLHF. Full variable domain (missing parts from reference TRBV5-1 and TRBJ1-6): KAGVTQTPRYLIKTRGQQVTLSCSPISGHRSVSWYQQTPGQGLQFLFEYFSETQRNKGNFPGRFSGRQFSNSRSEMNVSTLELGDSALYLCASSLAGGASSYNSPLHFGNGTRLTVT.

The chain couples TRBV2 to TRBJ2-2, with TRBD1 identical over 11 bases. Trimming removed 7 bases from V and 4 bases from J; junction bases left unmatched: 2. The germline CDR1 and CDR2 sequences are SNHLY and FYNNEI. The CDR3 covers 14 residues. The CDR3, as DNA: TGTGCCAGCACGGGACAGGGGGTCACCGGGGAGCTGTTTTTT. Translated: CASTGQGVTGELFF.